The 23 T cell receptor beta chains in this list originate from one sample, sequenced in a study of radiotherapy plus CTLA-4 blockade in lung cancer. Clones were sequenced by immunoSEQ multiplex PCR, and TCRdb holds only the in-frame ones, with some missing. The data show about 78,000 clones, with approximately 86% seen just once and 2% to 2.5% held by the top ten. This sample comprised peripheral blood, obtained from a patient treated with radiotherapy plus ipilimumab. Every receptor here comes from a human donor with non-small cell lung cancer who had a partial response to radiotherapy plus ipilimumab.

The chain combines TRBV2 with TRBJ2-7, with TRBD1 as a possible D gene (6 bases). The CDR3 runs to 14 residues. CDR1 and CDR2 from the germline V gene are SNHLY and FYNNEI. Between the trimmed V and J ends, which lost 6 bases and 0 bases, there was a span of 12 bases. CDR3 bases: TGTGCCAGCAGGCGGTCGACAGGCTCCTACGAGCAGTACTTC. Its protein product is CASRRSTGSYEQYF.

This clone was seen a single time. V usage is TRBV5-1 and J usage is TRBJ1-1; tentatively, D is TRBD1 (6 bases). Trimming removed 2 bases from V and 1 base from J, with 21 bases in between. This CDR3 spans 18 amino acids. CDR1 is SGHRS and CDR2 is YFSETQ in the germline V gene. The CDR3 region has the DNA TGCGCCAGCAGCTTATTGGGGGGGCGAGGGGACCGGAACACTGAAGCTTTCTTT. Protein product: CASSLLGGRGDRNTEAFF.

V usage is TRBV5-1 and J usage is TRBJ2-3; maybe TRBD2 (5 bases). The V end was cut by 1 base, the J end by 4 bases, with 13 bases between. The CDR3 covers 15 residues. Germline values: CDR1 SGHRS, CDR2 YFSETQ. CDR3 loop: CASSLRPSSADTQYF. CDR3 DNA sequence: TGCGCCAGCAGCTTGAGACCTAGCTCCGCAGATACGCAGTATTTT. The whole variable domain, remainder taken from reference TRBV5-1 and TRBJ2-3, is KAGVTQTPRYLIKTRGQQVTLSCSPISGHRSVSWYQQTPGQGLQFLFEYFSETQRNKGNFPGRFSGRQFSNSRSEMNVSTLELGDSALYLCASSLRPSSADTQYFGPGTRLTVL.

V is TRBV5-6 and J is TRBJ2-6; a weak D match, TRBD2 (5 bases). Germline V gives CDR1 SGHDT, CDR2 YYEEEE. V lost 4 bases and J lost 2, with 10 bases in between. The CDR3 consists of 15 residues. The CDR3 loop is CASSPRVTGANVLTF. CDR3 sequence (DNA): TGTGCCAGCAGCCCGCGGGTTACTGGGGCCAACGTCCTGACTTTC.

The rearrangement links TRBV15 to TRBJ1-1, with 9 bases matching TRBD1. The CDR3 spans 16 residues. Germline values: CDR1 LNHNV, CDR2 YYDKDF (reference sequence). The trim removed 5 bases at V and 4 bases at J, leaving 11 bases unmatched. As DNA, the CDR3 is TGTGCCACCAGCCGCCTCTCGACAGGGGGGATCACTGAAGCTTTCTTT. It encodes CATSRLSTGGITEAFF.

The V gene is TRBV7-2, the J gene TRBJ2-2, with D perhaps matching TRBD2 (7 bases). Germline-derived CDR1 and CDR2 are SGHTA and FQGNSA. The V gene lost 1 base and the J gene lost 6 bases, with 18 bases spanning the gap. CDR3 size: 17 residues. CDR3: CASSLVLGGARAGELFF. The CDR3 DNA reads TGTGCCAGCAGCTTAGTCTTGGGGGGGGCTCGGGCCGGGGAGCTGTTTTTT.

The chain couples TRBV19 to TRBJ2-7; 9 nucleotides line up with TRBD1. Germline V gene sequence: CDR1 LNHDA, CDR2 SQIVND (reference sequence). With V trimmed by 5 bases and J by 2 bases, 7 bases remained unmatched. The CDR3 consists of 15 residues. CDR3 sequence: CASSAATGGPYEQYF. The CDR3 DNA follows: TGTGCCAGTAGTGCGGCGACAGGGGGGCCCTACGAGCAGTACTTC.

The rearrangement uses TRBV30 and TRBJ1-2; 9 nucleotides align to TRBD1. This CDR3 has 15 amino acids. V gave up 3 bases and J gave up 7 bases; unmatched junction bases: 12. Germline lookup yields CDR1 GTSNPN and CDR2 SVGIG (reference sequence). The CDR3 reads CAWSLHRGRGRGYTF. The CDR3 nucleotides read TGTGCCTGGAGCCTTCACAGGGGGCGGGGACGTGGCTACACCTTC.

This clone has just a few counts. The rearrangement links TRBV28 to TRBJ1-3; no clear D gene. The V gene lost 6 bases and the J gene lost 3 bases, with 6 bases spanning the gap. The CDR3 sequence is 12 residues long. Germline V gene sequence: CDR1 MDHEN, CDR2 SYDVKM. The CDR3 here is CASSRLGNTIYF. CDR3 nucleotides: TGTGCCAGCAGCCGACTTGGAAACACCATATATTTT. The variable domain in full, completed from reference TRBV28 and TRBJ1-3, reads DVKVTQSSRYLVKRTGEKVFLECVQDMDHENMFWYRQDPGLGLRLIYFSYDVKMKEKGDIPEGYSVSREKKERFSLILESASTNQTSMYLCASSRLGNTIYFGEGSWLTVV.

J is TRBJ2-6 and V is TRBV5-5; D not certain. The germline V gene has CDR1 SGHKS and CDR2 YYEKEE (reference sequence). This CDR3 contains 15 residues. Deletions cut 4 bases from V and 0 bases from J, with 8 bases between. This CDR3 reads CASSRVSSGANVLTF. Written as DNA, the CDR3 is TGTGCCAGCAGCAGAGTGAGCTCTGGGGCCAACGTCCTGACTTTC.

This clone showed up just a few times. The CDR3 loop is CASSQGQWQETQYF. The CDR3 DNA reads as TGTGCCAGCAGCCAGGGACAGTGGCAAGAGACCCAGTACTTC. V is TRBV7-2 and J is TRBJ2-5; 7 bases agree with TRBD1. The CDR3 loop spans 14 amino acids. CDR1 and CDR2 from the germline V gene are SGHTA and FQGNSA. V lost 5 bases and J lost 2; bases outside the gene matches: 5.

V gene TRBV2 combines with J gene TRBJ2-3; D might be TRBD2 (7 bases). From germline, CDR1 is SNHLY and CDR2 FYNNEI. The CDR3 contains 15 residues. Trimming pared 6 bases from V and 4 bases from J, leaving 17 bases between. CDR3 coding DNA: TGTGCCAGCAGAGAAACAGGGAGGGCAGCAGATACGCAGTATTTT. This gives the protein CASRETGRAADTQYF.

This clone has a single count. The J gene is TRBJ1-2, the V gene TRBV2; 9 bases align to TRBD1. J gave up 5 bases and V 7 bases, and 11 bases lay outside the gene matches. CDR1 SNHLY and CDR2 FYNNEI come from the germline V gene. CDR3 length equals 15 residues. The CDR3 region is CASTTMGQGGYGYTF. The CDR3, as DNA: TGTGCCAGCACCACCATGGGACAGGGTGGATATGGCTACACCTTC. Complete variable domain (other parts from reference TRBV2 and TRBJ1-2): EPEVTQTPSHQVTQMGQEVILRCVPISNHLYFYWYRQILGQKVEFLVSFYNNEISEKSEIFDDQFSVERPDGSNFTLKIRSTKLEDSAMYFCASTTMGQGGYGYTFGSGTRLTVV.

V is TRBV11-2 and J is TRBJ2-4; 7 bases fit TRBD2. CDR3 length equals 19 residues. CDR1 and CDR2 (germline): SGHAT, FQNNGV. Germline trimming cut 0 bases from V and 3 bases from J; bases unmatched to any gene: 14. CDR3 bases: TGTGCCAGCAGCTTAGACGGGGGGACGGCTACGGCGAACAAAAACATTCAGTACTTC. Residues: CASSLDGGTATANKNIQYF.

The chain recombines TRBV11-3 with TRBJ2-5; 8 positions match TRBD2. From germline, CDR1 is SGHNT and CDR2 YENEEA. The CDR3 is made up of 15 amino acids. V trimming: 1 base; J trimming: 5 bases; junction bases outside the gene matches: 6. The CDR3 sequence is CASSLGGTRGETQYF. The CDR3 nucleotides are TGTGCCAGCAGCTTAGGAGGGACTAGGGGTGAGACCCAGTACTTC.

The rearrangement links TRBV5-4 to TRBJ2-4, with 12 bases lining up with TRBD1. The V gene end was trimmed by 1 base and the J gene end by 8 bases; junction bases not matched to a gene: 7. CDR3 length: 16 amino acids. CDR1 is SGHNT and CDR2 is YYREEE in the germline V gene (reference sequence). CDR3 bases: TGTGCCAGCAGCTTGTCCCAGGGACAGGGGGCGGACATTCAGTACTTC. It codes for CASSLSQGQGADIQYF.

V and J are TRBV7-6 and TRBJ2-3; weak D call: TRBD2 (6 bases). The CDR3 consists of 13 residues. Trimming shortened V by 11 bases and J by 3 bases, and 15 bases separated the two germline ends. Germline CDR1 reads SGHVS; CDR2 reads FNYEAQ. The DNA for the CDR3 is TGTGCCTCCGGGAGACTCCAGACAGATACGCAGTATTTT. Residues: CASGRLQTDTQYF.

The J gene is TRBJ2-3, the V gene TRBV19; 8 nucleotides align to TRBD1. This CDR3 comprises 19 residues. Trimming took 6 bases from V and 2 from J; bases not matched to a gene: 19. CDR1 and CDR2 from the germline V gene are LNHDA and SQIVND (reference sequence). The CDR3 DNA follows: TGTGCCAGTAGGTTTATGGGAGGCGGACAGGGAGACCTCACAGATACGCAGTATTTT. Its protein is CASRFMGGGQGDLTDTQYF.

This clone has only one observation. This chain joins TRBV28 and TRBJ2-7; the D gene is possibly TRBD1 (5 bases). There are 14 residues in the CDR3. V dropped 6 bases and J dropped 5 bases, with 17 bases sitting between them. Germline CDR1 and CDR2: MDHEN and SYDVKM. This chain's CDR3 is CASRQQGSRDEQYF. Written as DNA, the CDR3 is TGTGCCAGCAGACAGCAGGGTTCCAGGGACGAGCAGTACTTC.

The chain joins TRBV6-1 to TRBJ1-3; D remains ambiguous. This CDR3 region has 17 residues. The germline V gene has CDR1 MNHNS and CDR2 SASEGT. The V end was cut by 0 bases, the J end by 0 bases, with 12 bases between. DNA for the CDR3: TGTGCCAGCAGTGAAGCTTTGGAGGTCGCCTCTGGAAACACCATATATTTT. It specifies CASSEALEVASGNTIYF.

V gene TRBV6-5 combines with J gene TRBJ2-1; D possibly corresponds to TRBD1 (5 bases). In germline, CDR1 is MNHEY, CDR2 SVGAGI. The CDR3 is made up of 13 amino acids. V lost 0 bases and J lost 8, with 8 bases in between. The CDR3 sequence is CASSYSTAHEQFF. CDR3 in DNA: TGTGCCAGCAGTTACTCGACAGCCCATGAGCAGTTCTTC.

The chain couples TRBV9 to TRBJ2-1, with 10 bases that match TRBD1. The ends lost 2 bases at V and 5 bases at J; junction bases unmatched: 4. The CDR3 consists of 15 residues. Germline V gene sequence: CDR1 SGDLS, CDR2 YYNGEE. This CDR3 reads CASSVGTGANNEQFF. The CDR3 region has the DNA TGTGCCAGCAGCGTCGGGACAGGGGCAAACAATGAGCAGTTCTTC.

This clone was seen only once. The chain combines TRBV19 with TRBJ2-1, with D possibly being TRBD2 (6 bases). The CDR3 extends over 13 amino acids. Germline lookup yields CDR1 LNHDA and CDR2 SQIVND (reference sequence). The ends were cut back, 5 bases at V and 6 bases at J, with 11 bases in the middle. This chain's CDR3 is CASSPYGGNEQFF. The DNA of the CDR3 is TGTGCCAGTAGTCCCTACGGGGGCAATGAGCAGTTCTTC. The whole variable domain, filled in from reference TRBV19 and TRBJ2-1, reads DGGITQSPKYLFRKEGQNVTLSCEQNLNHDAMYWYRQDPGQGLRLIYYSQIVNDFQKGDIAEGYSVSREKKESFPLTVTSAQKNPTAFYLCASSPYGGNEQFFGPGTRLTVL.